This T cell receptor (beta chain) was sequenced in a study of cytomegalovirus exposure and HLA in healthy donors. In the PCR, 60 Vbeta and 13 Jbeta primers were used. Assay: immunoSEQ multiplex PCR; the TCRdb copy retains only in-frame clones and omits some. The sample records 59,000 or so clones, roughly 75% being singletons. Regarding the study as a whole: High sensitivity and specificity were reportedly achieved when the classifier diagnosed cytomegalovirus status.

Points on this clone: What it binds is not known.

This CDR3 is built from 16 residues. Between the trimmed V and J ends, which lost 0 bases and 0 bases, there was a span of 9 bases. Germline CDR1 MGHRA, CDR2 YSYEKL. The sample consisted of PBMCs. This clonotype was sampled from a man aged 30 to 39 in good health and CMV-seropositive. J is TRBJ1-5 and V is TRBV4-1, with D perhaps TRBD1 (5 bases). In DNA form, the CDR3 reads TGCGCCAGCAGCCAAGATCGGGGGGATAGCAATCAGCCCCAGCATTTT. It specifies CASSQDRGDSNQPQHF.